These 31 T cell receptor beta chains came from one sample sequenced in a study of T cells in Graves' hyperthyroidism and ophthalmopathy. TCR beta CDR3 regions were amplified from RNA. First-round RT-PCR with HTBI primers amplified the TCR CDR3 region. TCRdb fed the multiplex PCR reads into MiXCR, producing one record per CDR3 protein. Among 700,000 to 950,000 distinct CDR3 sequences, roughly a third were seen once, and the ten largest hold approximately 31%. Sequenced: blood. All receptors come from a woman aged 40-49 years with Graves' hyperthyroidism.

At least ten counts were recorded for this clonotype. The chain has TRBV7-2 and TRBJ1-1; D may be TRBD1 (5 bases). Germline V CDR1 and CDR2: SGHTA, FQGNSA. The CDR3 extends over 12 amino acids. Between the trimmed V and J ends, which lost 1 base and 11 bases, there was a span of 11 bases. The CDR3 sequence is CASSLVEGSAFF. The CDR3 region has the DNA TGTGCCAGCAGCTTAGTTGAGGGGTCGGCTTTCTTT. The full variable domain, in which reference TRBV7-2 and TRBJ1-1 provide the parts outside the CDR3, is GAGVSQSPSNKVTEKGKDVELRCDPISGHTALYWYRQSLGQGLEFLIYFQGNSAPDKSGLPSDRFSAERTGGSVSTLTIQRTQQEDSAVYLCASSLVEGSAFFGQGTRLTVV.

There are a few counts of this clonotype. The chain has TRBV4-3 and TRBJ2-5, with D tentatively TRBD1 (5 bases). Trimming shortened V by 0 bases and J by 5 bases, and 13 bases separated the two germline ends. This CDR3 has 15 amino acids. Germline values: CDR1 LGHNA, CDR2 YSLEER. This CDR3 reads CASSQDLGALETQYF. CDR3 in DNA: TGCGCCAGCAGCCAAGATCTAGGGGCGTTGGAGACCCAGTACTTC.

V and J are TRBV20-1 and TRBJ1-5, with TRBD1 identical over 8 bases. With 6 bases clipped from V and 4 bases from J, the junction kept 8 bases outside the gene matches. The germline CDR1 and CDR2 sequences are DFQATT and SNEGSKA (reference sequence). This CDR3 is built from 14 residues. This chain's CDR3 is CSAGDRLDNQPQHF. For the CDR3, the DNA is TGCAGTGCCGGGGACAGGCTCGATAATCAGCCCCAGCATTTT.

This clonotype was observed at least ten times. The V gene is TRBV5-1, the J gene TRBJ1-2; no clear D. Germline-derived CDR1 and CDR2 are SGHRS and YFSETQ. V lost 6 bases and J lost 3, with 15 bases in between. The CDR3 contains 14 residues. CDR3 in DNA: TGCGCCAGCACCCGAGACTCGTTGTACTATGGCTACACCTTC. This gives the protein CASTRDSLYYGYTF.

As concerns this clonotype: A read error is possible here, since a much larger clone lies one base away. This chain links TRBV7-2 with TRBJ1-5, with unresolved D. Germline V gene lookup returns CDR1 SGHTA and CDR2 FQGNSA. Trimming left V 6 bases short and J 5 bases short, with 14 bases between. The CDR3 is 14 amino acids. CDR3 nucleotides: TGTGCCAGCAGTTTCGCCCGGTTTGATCAGCCCCAGCATTTT. Protein product: CASSFARFDQPQHF.

This clonotype was counted ten times or more. V gene TRBV6-5 combines with J gene TRBJ1-1, with D hard to call. Germline V gene sequence: CDR1 MNHEY, CDR2 SVGAGI. The length of the CDR3 is 15 residues. V was clipped by 2 bases and J by 5 bases, with 15 bases between them. CDR3 region: CASSYHLERTTEAFF. CDR3 coding DNA: TGTGCCAGCAGTTACCACTTGGAGCGTACGACTGAAGCTTTCTTT.

The chain has TRBV10-3 and TRBJ1-4; D not certain. Trimming pared 2 bases from V and 5 bases from J, leaving 6 bases between. CDR3 length: 13 amino acids. Germline V gives CDR1 ENHRY, CDR2 SYGVKD. CDR3 in DNA: TGTGCCATCAGTGAGGCCAGAAATGAAAAACTGTTTTTT. Translation: CAISEARNEKLFF.

This clonotype has more than one count but fewer than ten. V gene TRBV20-1 combines with J gene TRBJ1-5; perhaps TRBD1 as D (6 bases). The CDR3 has 15 amino acids. CDR1 DFQATT and CDR2 SNEGSKA come from the germline V gene (reference sequence). V gave up 0 bases and J gave up 7 bases, with 16 bases separating them. The CDR3 sequence: CSARDSQGSLQPQHF. The CDR3 region has the DNA TGCAGTGCTAGAGATAGCCAGGGGAGTTTGCAGCCCCAGCATTTT.

There are a few counts of this clonotype. V gene TRBV7-9 combines with J gene TRBJ1-1; D not certain. Per the germline V gene, CDR1 is SEHNR and CDR2 is FQNEAQ (reference sequence). V was clipped by 7 bases and J by 1 base, with 10 bases between them. This CDR3 contains 13 residues. The CDR3 DNA follows: TGTGCCAGCATCAGACGGCAGAACACTGAAGCTTTCTTT. Protein product: CASIRRQNTEAFF. The variable domain in full, with the rest retrieved from reference TRBV7-9 and TRBJ1-1, is DTGVSQNPRHKITKRGQNVTFRCDPISEHNRLYWYRQTLGQGPEFLTYFQNEAQLEKSRLLSDRFSAERPKGSFSTLEIQRTEQGDSAMYLCASIRRQNTEAFFGQGTRLTVV.

The chain is built from TRBV5-1 and TRBJ2-2; 7 positions match TRBD1. From germline, CDR1 is SGHRS and CDR2 YFSETQ. The trim removed 4 bases at V and 8 bases at J, leaving 8 bases unmatched. CDR3 length: 14 residues. CDR3 region: CASSLTGSLGELFF. CDR3 DNA sequence: TGCGCCAGCAGCCTGACAGGGAGTTTAGGGGAGCTGTTTTTT.

This clonotype turned up a few times. The chain links TRBV5-1 to TRBJ2-7, with TRBD2 as a possible D gene (6 bases). Germline-derived CDR1 and CDR2 are SGHRS and YFSETQ. The germline V and J ends were trimmed by 4 bases and 2 bases, with 16 bases remaining between them. This CDR3 is built from 15 residues. CDR3 in amino acids: CASSPGDLATYEQYF. CDR3 bases: TGCGCCAGCAGCCCGGGGGACCTGGCGACCTACGAGCAGTACTTC.

This clonotype showed up many times. The V and J genes are TRBV10-2 and TRBJ2-7; perhaps D is TRBD1 or TRBD2 (5 bases each). CDR1 is WSHSY, CDR2 SAAADI, per germline. Between the trimmed V and J ends, which lost 6 bases and 0 bases, there was a span of 21 bases. The CDR3 spans 17 residues. The CDR3 spells CASRPPRDGAYSYEQYF. CDR3 coding DNA: TGCGCCAGCAGACCACCTCGGGACGGAGCATACTCCTACGAGCAGTACTTC.

This clonotype was counted ten times or more. CDR3 nucleotides: TGTGCCAGCAGCCTACAGACCAGCTACTACGAGCAGTACTTC. Its translation: CASSLQTSYYEQYF. The rearrangement links TRBV5-5 to TRBJ2-7; D is unresolved. The CDR3 spans 14 residues. The V and J ends lost 4 bases and 3 bases respectively, with 14 bases between them. Germline V gives CDR1 SGHKS, CDR2 YYEKEE (reference sequence). Full variable domain (outside the CDR3, taken from reference TRBV5-5 and TRBJ2-7): DAGVTQSPTHLIKTRGQQVTLRCSPISGHKSVSWYQQVLGQGPQFIFQYYEKEERGRGNFPDRFSARQFPNYSSELNVNALLLGDSALYLCASSLQTSYYEQYFGPGTRLTVT.

The chain joins TRBV15 to TRBJ2-7; 7 nucleotides match TRBD2. The CDR3 consists of 16 residues. The V and J ends lost 1 base and 4 bases, in that order; junction bases with no gene match: 10. In germline, CDR1 is LNHNV, CDR2 YYDKDF (reference sequence). CDR3 sequence reads: CATSRGLASRRYEQYF. The CDR3 bases are TGTGCCACCAGCAGAGGACTAGCCTCAAGGCGTTACGAGCAGTACTTC.

This clonotype was counted at least ten times. The rearrangement links TRBV7-2 to TRBJ1-6, with TRBD1 identical over 7 bases. The V segment lost 3 bases and the J segment 7 bases; nucleotides outside the gene matches: 6. This CDR3 has 15 residues. In germline, CDR1 is SGHTA, CDR2 FQGNSA. CDR3 region: CASSFGTVLNSPLHF. The DNA of the CDR3 is TGTGCCAGCAGCTTTGGGACAGTCCTCAATTCACCCCTCCACTTT.

The V call is TRBV20-1, the J call TRBJ2-5; D possibly corresponds to TRBD2 (7 bases). The germline CDR1 and CDR2 sequences are DFQATT and SNEGSKA (reference sequence). Trimming left V 5 bases short and J 7 bases short, with 17 bases between. The CDR3 length is 13 residues. This CDR3 reads CSAEGGGLGTQYF. The CDR3 coding sequence is TGCAGTGCTGAGGGGGGGGGGCTAGGGACCCAGTACTTC.

This clonotype was detected only a few times. The chain employs TRBV7-2 and TRBJ1-2; D is uncertain. Germline V gene sequence: CDR1 SGHTA, CDR2 FQGNSA. The CDR3 totals 13 residues. V gave up 11 bases and J gave up 0 bases, with 13 bases separating them. The CDR3: CAWNGEPNYGYTF. The CDR3 DNA reads TGTGCCTGGAACGGCGAACCTAACTATGGCTACACCTTC.

The rearrangement joins TRBV19 to TRBJ1-2; D might be TRBD1 (6 bases). Between the trimmed V and J ends, which lost 6 bases and 4 bases, there was a span of 18 bases. Germline V gene data show CDR1 as LNHDA and CDR2 as SQIVND (reference sequence). This CDR3 spans 15 amino acids. CDR3 sequence reads: CASREPVGGTYGYTF. As DNA, the CDR3 is TGTGCCAGTAGAGAACCCGTCGGGGGCACCTATGGCTACACCTTC.

The chain recombines TRBV4-1 with TRBJ1-1; D not resolved. Between the trimmed V and J ends, which lost 3 bases and 10 bases, there was a span of 21 bases. The CDR3 runs 15 residues. CDR1 and CDR2 (germline): MGHRA, YSYEKL. CDR3 DNA: TGCGCCAGCAGCCAGCCCGGCGTAGGAATTGGAGGAGCTTTCTTT. This gives the protein CASSQPGVGIGGAFF.

This clonotype was counted a single time. The chain links TRBV10-3 to TRBJ2-5, with TRBD2 as a possible D gene (7 bases). The V gene lost 9 bases and the J gene lost 11 bases, with 22 bases spanning the gap. CDR1 is ENHRY, CDR2 SYGVKD, per germline. The CDR3 has 13 residues. For the CDR3, the DNA is TGTGCCATTACCGGGGGGCTCACAGATACGCAGTACTTC. Translation: CAITGGLTDTQYF.

This clonotype was counted only a few times. The chain uses TRBV13 and TRBJ2-7; weak D call: TRBD2 (6 bases). This CDR3 has 14 amino acids. V was trimmed by 0 bases and J by 5 bases, leaving 11 bases between them. Germline V CDR1 and CDR2: PRHDT, FYEKMQ (reference sequence). The CDR3 sequence: CASSLGASVDEQYF. In DNA, the CDR3 is TGTGCCAGCAGCTTAGGGGCTAGCGTGGACGAGCAGTACTTC.

This clonotype was recorded many times. The CDR3 DNA is TGTGCCAAAGACGCCGGGACAGAGGAGCATAGCAATCAGCCCCAGCATTTT. Amino acids: CAKDAGTEEHSNQPQHF. The V and J genes are TRBV19 and TRBJ1-5; 7 bases align to TRBD1. CDR1 and CDR2 from the germline V gene are LNHDA and SQIVND (reference sequence). The CDR3 has 17 amino acids. Germline trimming cut 10 bases from V and 0 bases from J; bases unmatched to any gene: 15.

Points on this clonotype: Just one base apart from a much larger clone, this may be a read error. This sequence joins TRBV9 and TRBJ2-6; tentatively, D is TRBD1 or TRBD2 (5 bases each). This CDR3 spans 16 amino acids. CDR1 is SGDLS and CDR2 is YYNGEE in the germline V gene. CDR3 sequence reads: CASSPRRGSGANVLAF. In DNA, the CDR3 is TGTGCCAGCAGCCCAAGACGGGGCTCTGGGGCCAACGTCCTGGCTTTC.

The rearrangement links TRBV7-2 to TRBJ2-5; a possible D gene is TRBD2 (6 bases). This CDR3 region has 13 residues. Trimming shortened V by 5 bases and J by 5 bases, and 12 bases separated the two germline ends. CDR1 and CDR2 (germline): SGHTA, FQGNSA. CDR3 loop: CASSGGSSETQYF. For the CDR3, the DNA is TGTGCCAGCAGCGGGGGGTCCTCGGAGACCCAGTACTTC.

The sample holds many counts of this clonotype. V gene TRBV10-3 combines with J gene TRBJ1-5; a possible D gene is TRBD1 (5 bases). In germline, CDR1 is ENHRY, CDR2 SYGVKD. The CDR3 contains 11 residues. Trimming shortened V by 3 bases and J by 10 bases, and 7 bases separated the two germline ends. The CDR3 DNA reads TGTGCCATCAGTGACCAGGGCCCCCAGCATTTT. Protein sequence: CAISDQGPQHF.

The V gene is TRBV20-1, the J gene TRBJ1-5; 7 bases map to TRBD1. J was trimmed by 2 bases and V by 8 bases; bases with no gene match: 3. The length of the CDR3 is 12 residues. Per the germline V gene, CDR1 is DFQATT and CDR2 is SNEGSKA (reference sequence). The CDR3 protein is CSITGGNQPQHF. CDR3 nucleotide sequence: TGCAGTATTACAGGGGGCAATCAGCCCCAGCATTTT.

This clonotype was seen many times. The chain combines TRBV20-1 with TRBJ2-5; TRBD1 or TRBD2 may be the D gene (6 bases each). CDR1 and CDR2 (germline): DFQATT, SNEGSKA (reference sequence). V was cut by 5 bases and J by 4 bases, with 17 bases left in between. The CDR3 loop spans 14 amino acids. The CDR3 spells CSAPRGGSRETQYF. CDR3 bases: TGCAGTGCTCCCAGAGGGGGGTCTCGAGAGACCCAGTACTTC.

The J gene is TRBJ2-6, the V gene TRBV6-1; D not resolved. The CDR3 extends over 13 amino acids. Germline V lookup: CDR1 MNHNS, CDR2 SASEGT. The germline V and J ends were trimmed by 7 bases and 4 bases, with 8 bases remaining between them. CDR3 nucleotide sequence: TGTGCCAGCAACCCCGCAGGGGCCAACGTCCTGACTTTC. It codes for CASNPAGANVLTF.

Only a few counts were recorded for this clonotype. The V and J genes are TRBV29-1 and TRBJ1-1; D might be TRBD1 (6 bases). This CDR3 has 13 amino acids. Trimming shortened V by 4 bases and J by 3 bases, and 12 bases separated the two germline ends. Germline V gene sequence: CDR1 SQVTM, CDR2 ANQGSEA. In DNA, the CDR3 is TGCAGCGTTGGCAGGGGTAGGGACACTGAAGCTTTCTTT. This codes for CSVGRGRDTEAFF.

Details on this clonotype: Since a much larger clone is just one base distant, this may be a read error. V gene TRBV10-2 combines with J gene TRBJ2-5, with D maybe TRBD2 (10 bases). This CDR3 has 18 residues. Germline CDR1 and CDR2: WSHSY and SAAADI. The CDR3 loop reads CASSGGQGLPSGSETRYF. The CDR3 nucleotides read TGCGCCAGCAGTGGGGGACAGGGACTACCTAGCGGGAGCGAGACCCGGTACTTC.

This clonotype was seen more than once but under ten times. The chain employs TRBV6-5 and TRBJ2-7, with 10 nucleotides matching TRBD1. There are 14 residues in the CDR3. With V trimmed by 6 bases and J by 6 bases, 8 bases remained unmatched. CDR1 is MNHEY and CDR2 is SVGAGI in the germline V gene. CDR3 bases: TGTGCCAGCAGGTACCGGGACAGGGGTGGCGAGCAGTACTTC. As protein: CASRYRDRGGEQYF.